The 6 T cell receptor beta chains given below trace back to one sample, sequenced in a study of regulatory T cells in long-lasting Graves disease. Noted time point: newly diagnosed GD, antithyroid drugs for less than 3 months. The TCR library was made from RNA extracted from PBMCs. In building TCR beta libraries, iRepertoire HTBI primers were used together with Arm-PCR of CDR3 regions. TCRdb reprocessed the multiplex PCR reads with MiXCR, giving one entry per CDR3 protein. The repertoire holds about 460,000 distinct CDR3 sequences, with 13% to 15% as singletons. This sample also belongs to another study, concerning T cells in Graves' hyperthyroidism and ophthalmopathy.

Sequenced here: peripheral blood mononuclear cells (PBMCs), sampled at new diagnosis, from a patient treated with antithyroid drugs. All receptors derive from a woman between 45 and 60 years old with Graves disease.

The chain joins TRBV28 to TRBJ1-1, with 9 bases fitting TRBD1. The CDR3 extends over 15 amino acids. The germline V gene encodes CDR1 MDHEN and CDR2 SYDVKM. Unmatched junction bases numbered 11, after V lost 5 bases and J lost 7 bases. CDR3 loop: CASSPWDRVKDEAFF. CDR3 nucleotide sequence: TGTGCCAGCAGTCCCTGGGACAGGGTAAAGGATGAAGCTTTCTTT.

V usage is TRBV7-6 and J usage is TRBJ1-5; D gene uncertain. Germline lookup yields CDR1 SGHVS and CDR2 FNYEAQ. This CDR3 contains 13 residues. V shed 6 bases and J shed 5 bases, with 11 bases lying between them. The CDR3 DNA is TGTGCCAGCAGTACGGGCAGGCATCAGCCCCAGCATTTT. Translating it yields CASSTGRHQPQHF.

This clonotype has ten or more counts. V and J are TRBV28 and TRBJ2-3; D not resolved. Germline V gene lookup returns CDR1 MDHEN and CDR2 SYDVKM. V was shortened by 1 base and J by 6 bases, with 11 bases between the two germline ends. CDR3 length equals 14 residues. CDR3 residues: CASSLFVPPDTQYF. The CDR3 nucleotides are TGTGCCAGCAGTTTATTTGTCCCCCCCGATACGCAGTATTTT.

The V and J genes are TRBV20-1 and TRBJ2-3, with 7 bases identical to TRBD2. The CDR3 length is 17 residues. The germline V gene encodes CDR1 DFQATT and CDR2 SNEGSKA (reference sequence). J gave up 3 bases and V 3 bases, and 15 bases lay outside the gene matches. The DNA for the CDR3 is TGCAGTGCTAGTGAGCCGATAGGGGCGGGAGCTACAGATACGCAGTATTTT. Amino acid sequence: CSASEPIGAGATDTQYF.

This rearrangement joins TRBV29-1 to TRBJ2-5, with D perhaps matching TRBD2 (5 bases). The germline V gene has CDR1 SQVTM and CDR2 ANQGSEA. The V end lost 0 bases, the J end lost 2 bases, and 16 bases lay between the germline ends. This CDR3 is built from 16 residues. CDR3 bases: TGCAGCGTTGAAGATCGGGCGGGTGAGCAACAAGAGACCCAGTACTTC. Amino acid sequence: CSVEDRAGEQQETQYF.

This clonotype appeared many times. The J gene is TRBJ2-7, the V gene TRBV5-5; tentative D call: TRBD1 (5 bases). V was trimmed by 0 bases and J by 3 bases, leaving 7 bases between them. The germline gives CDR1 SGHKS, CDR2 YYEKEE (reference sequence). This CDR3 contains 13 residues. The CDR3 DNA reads TGTGCCAGCAGCTTGGACAGGATCTACGAGCAGTACTTC. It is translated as CASSLDRIYEQYF.